These 15 T cell receptor beta chains came from one sample sequenced in a study of blood T cell repertoires in COVID-19. Produced via immunoSEQ multiplex PCR; TCRdb's table is partial and in-frame only. This sample has roughly 200,000 clones, with roughly 86% found just once. The specimen sequenced was peripheral blood. These receptors originate from a man aged 40-49 years with active or convalescent COVID-19.

The gene calls are TRBV12-3 or TRBV12-4 and TRBJ1-2; D might be TRBD1 (6 bases). Deletions cut 5 bases from V and 8 bases from J, with 12 bases between. CDR3 size: 12 residues. The CDR3 nucleotides read TGTGCCAGCAGTGTCACAGGGAGAGGCTACACCTTC. Amino acid sequence: CASSVTGRGYTF.

The chain combines TRBV19 with TRBJ2-5; D might be TRBD1 (6 bases). Per germline, CDR1 LNHDA and CDR2 SQIVND (reference sequence). CDR3 size: 14 residues. Trimming stripped 4 bases from V and 4 bases from J, with 13 bases between. In nucleotides, the CDR3 is TGTGCCAGTAGTACCCTACTAGGGGGAGAGACCCAGTACTTC. Translated: CASSTLLGGETQYF.

J is TRBJ2-1 and V is TRBV20-1; no clear D gene. Germline CDR1 is DFQATT and CDR2 is SNEGSKA (reference sequence). CDR3 length equals 11 residues. Trimming left V 5 bases short and J 8 bases short, with 10 bases between. CDR3 nucleotide sequence: TGCAGTGCTCAACTGGTCCATGAGCAGTTCTTC. As protein: CSAQLVHEQFF.

J is TRBJ2-7 and V is TRBV6-2 or TRBV6-3; the match to TRBD1 covers 9 bases. The CDR3 spans 13 residues. After removal of 5 bases from V and 9 bases from J, the junction contained 8 bases not matched to a gene. Germline loops: CDR1 MNHEY, CDR2 SVGEGT. CDR3 nucleotides: TGTGCCAGCAGTCTGGGACAGGGAGTTTTGCAGTACTTC. It yields the protein CASSLGQGVLQYF.

This rearrangement joins TRBV3-1 (or the pseudogene TRBV3-2) to TRBJ2-3, with 7 positions matching TRBD2. This CDR3 spans 15 amino acids. V dropped 0 bases and J dropped 6; count of bases not matched to a gene: 6. Per the germline V gene, CDR1 is LGHDT and CDR2 is YNNKEL (reference sequence). The CDR3 DNA reads TGTGCCAGCAGCCAAGAATCGGGGGGTTACGATACGCAGTATTTT. Amino acids: CASSQESGGYDTQYF.

V gene TRBV6-5 combines with J gene TRBJ2-7, with 12 bases aligning to TRBD2. The CDR3 has 15 amino acids. V was pared by 6 bases and J by 0 bases, with 3 bases of the junction left unmatched. Germline loops: CDR1 MNHEY, CDR2 SVGAGI. CDR3 sequence reads: CASSRTSGASYEQYF. In DNA, the CDR3 is TGTGCCAGCAGCAGGACTAGCGGGGCCTCCTACGAGCAGTACTTC.

CDR3 nucleotide sequence: TGTGCCAGCAGCCAAGATCGTCTTGGGGGGGGTTGGAGGAAACTGTTTTTT. Translating it yields CASSQDRLGGGWRKLFF. The chain carries TRBV3-1 (or the pseudogene TRBV3-2) and TRBJ1-4; possible D gene TRBD1, 5 bases. V gave up 0 bases and J gave up 11 bases, with 22 bases separating them. Germline CDR1 is LGHDT and CDR2 is YNNKEL (reference sequence). The length of the CDR3 is 17 residues.

This clone occurred a few times. V gene TRBV11-2 combines with J gene TRBJ1-2; D gene ambiguous. CDR3 length: 13 amino acids. Germline V gives CDR1 SGHAT, CDR2 FQNNGV. V was shortened by 5 bases and J by 4 bases, with 11 bases between the two germline ends. In nucleotides, the CDR3 is TGTGCCAGCAGCCGCGACTTGTCCTATGGCTACACCTTC. Translation gives CASSRDLSYGYTF. Together with reference TRBV11-2 and TRBJ1-2, the CDR3 gives the full variable domain: EAGVAQSPRYKIIEKRQSVAFWCNPISGHATLYWYQQILGQGPKLLIQFQNNGVVDDSQLPKDRFSAERLKGVDSTLKIQPAKLEDSAVYLCASSRDLSYGYTFGSGTRLTVV.

The chain couples TRBV5-1 to TRBJ2-1, with 8 bases matching TRBD2. The CDR3 length is 17 residues. Germline V lookup: CDR1 SGHRS, CDR2 YFSETQ. Trimming cost V 3 bases and J 7 bases; bases outside gene matches: 15. This chain's CDR3 is CASSSFQGSAGGNEQFF. CDR3 bases: TGCGCCAGCAGCTCGTTCCAAGGCTCGGCGGGGGGTAATGAGCAGTTCTTC.

The genes are TRBV7-9 and TRBJ1-2; the D gene is possibly TRBD1 (6 bases). V dropped 5 bases and J dropped 5 bases, with 9 bases sitting between them. The CDR3 runs 12 residues. Germline V CDR1 and CDR2: SEHNR, FQNEAQ (reference sequence). CDR3 in DNA: TGTGCCAGCAGCGTACAGGGTTATGGCTACACCTTC. This encodes CASSVQGYGYTF.

The chain couples TRBV28 to TRBJ2-3; maybe TRBD1 (5 bases). The CDR3 extends over 14 amino acids. Trimming took 7 bases from V and 2 from J, leaving 13 bases between them. Germline assignment: CDR1 MDHEN and CDR2 SYDVKM. This CDR3 is CASTSGRATDTQYF. The DNA of the CDR3 is TGTGCCAGCACCTCCGGCAGGGCCACAGATACGCAGTATTTT.

The chain joins TRBV6-5 to TRBJ1-5; a weak D match, TRBD1 (6 bases). Germline CDR1 and CDR2: MNHEY and SVGAGI. Trimming cost V 5 bases and J 7 bases, with 12 bases left between them. This CDR3 has 13 amino acids. The CDR3 protein is CASSLRGGQPQHF. In nucleotides, the CDR3 is TGTGCCAGCAGTCTCAGGGGAGGGCAGCCCCAGCATTTT.

V is TRBV9 and J is TRBJ1-3; D is uncertain. CDR1 and CDR2 (germline): SGDLS, YYNGEE. V was pared by 1 base and J by 4 bases, with 9 bases between. This CDR3 is 14 amino acids long. For the CDR3, the DNA is TGTGCCAGCAGCGTAAGTCGCAGAGGAAACACCATATATTTT. It codes for CASSVSRRGNTIYF.

This clone was seen a few times. The chain recombines TRBV19 with TRBJ1-6; 9 positions agree with TRBD1. CDR1 and CDR2 from the germline V gene are LNHDA and SQIVND (reference sequence). The CDR3 consists of 15 residues. Trimming removed 9 bases from V and 8 bases from J; junction bases left unmatched: 11. CDR3 sequence reads: CASPRPGQGYSPLHF. CDR3 nucleotide sequence: TGTGCCAGCCCCCGTCCGGGACAGGGATATTCACCCCTCCACTTT.

This chain uses TRBV7-9 with TRBJ1-2, with TRBD1 matching over 9 bases. The V and J ends lost 4 bases and 6 bases, in that order; junction bases with no gene match: 6. Germline V gene lookup returns CDR1 SEHNR and CDR2 FQNEAQ (reference sequence). The CDR3 is made up of 14 amino acids. CDR3 sequence: CASSSPGTGNGYTF. CDR3 sequence (DNA): TGTGCCAGCAGCTCGCCCGGGACAGGGAATGGCTACACCTTC.